This T cell receptor beta chain was identified in a study of T-cell memory formation after mild COVID-19. The CDR3 has 13 amino acids. Losses at the gene ends were 5 bases for V and 3 bases for J; bases not matched to a gene: 4. The germline V gene encodes CDR1 DFQATT and CDR2 SNEGSKA (reference sequence). TCRdb reanalysed the 5' RACE reads using MiXCR and keeps one entry per CDR3 protein. Of a few hundred thousand distinct CDR3 sequences in the sample, 20% to 30% are singletons; the top ten hold around 8.8%. The sample was PBMCs or a T cell subset sorted from them (not recorded which). This chain connects TRBV20-1 to TRBJ1-1, with TRBD1 matching 9 bases. This clonotype originated in an adult woman who had mild COVID-19 (a few samples of this study predate the infection). Cell type and time point are not known. The CDR3: CSAGTGRDTEAFF. CDR3 in DNA: TGCAGTGCTGGGACAGGGAGGGACACTGAAGCTTTCTTT.